This passage covers 29 T cell receptor beta chains from one sample sequenced in a study of T cell responses to AZD1222 COVID-19 vaccine. Method: immunoSEQ multiplex PCR; TCRdb's copy keeps in-frame clones and lacks some. The sample includes roughly 190,000 clones, 91% of them seen just once. The input for sequencing was peripheral blood, taken 28 days after the second AZD1222 dose. These TCRs come from an adult who received the AZD1222 COVID-19 vaccine.

The chain couples TRBV4-2 to TRBJ1-6; 7 bases agree with TRBD1. The CDR3 has 14 amino acids. The J segment lost 8 bases and the V segment lost 4 bases, leaving 5 bases of the junction unmatched. Germline values: CDR1 LGHNA, CDR2 YNFKEQ. The CDR3 DNA reads as TGTGCCAGCAGCCTAAAAACAGGGGATTCACCCCTCCACTTT. Translating gives CASSLKTGDSPLHF.

The J gene is TRBJ1-3, the V gene TRBV7-9; perhaps TRBD1 as D (5 bases). Deletions cut 3 bases from V and 4 bases from J, with 13 bases between. This CDR3 contains 15 residues. Germline CDR1 and CDR2: SEHNR and FQNEAQ (reference sequence). The CDR3 nucleotides read TGTGCCAGCAGCTTGGGGCAGGGTAACGGAAACACCATATATTTT. It yields the protein CASSLGQGNGNTIYF.

The genes are TRBV10-1 and TRBJ2-7; D may be TRBD1 (6 bases). Germline CDR1 reads WNHNN; CDR2 reads SYGVQD (reference sequence). The germline V and J ends were trimmed by 8 bases and 0 bases, with 14 bases remaining between them. This CDR3 has 14 amino acids. CDR3 region: CASSATGISYEQYF. In DNA, the CDR3 is TGCGCCAGCTCTGCTACAGGGATCTCCTACGAGCAGTACTTC.

The chain has TRBV19 and TRBJ1-2; TRBD1 aligns across 7 bases. The CDR3 length is 14 residues. V shed 7 bases, J shed 4 bases, and the junction held 9 bases outside the gene matches. The germline V gene encodes CDR1 LNHDA and CDR2 SQIVND (reference sequence). The CDR3 reads CASTPGQESYGYTF. As DNA, the CDR3 is TGTGCCAGTACTCCCGGACAGGAAAGCTATGGCTACACCTTC. Complete variable domain (other parts from reference TRBV19 and TRBJ1-2): DGGITQSPKYLFRKEGQNVTLSCEQNLNHDAMYWYRQDPGQGLRLIYYSQIVNDFQKGDIAEGYSVSREKKESFPLTVTSAQKNPTAFYLCASTPGQESYGYTFGSGTRLTVV.

CDR3 loop: CASSPPTTPGRVGFF. DNA for the CDR3: TGTGCCAGCTCACCGCCGACTACCCCCGGAAGGGTGGGTTTCTTT. The chain recombines TRBV18 with TRBJ1-1; D not certain. Trimming cost V 3 bases and J 13 bases, with 24 bases left between them. Germline CDR1 reads KGHSH; CDR2 reads LQKENI. CDR3 length: 15 residues. Full variable domain (remainder filled in from reference TRBV18 and TRBJ1-1): NAGVMQNPRHLVRRRGQEARLRCSPMKGHSHVYWYRQLPEEGLKFMVYLQKENIIDESGMPKERFSAEFPKEGPSILRIQQVVRGDSAAYFCASSPPTTPGRVGFFGQGTRLTVV.

The chain couples TRBV7-9 to TRBJ2-3; D is ambiguous. From germline, CDR1 is SEHNR and CDR2 FQNEAQ (reference sequence). Deletions cut 1 base from V and 0 bases from J, with 8 bases between. The CDR3 has 15 residues. The DNA of the CDR3 is TGTGCCAGCAGCTTAGTAGGCCTCAGCACAGATACGCAGTATTTT. This translates into CASSLVGLSTDTQYF.

The J gene is TRBJ2-7, the V gene TRBV3-1 (or the pseudogene TRBV3-2); 7 bases fit TRBD1. Germline loops: CDR1 LGHDT, CDR2 YNNKEL (reference sequence). J gave up 4 bases and V 1 base, and 7 bases lay outside the gene matches. This CDR3 has 15 amino acids. CDR3 sequence (DNA): TGTGCCAGCAGCCAAGGAGGGGGCAGCGGTTACGAGCAGTACTTC. This gives the protein CASSQGGGSGYEQYF.

V gene TRBV7-6 combines with J gene TRBJ2-1, with 12 bases that match TRBD2. The CDR3 loop spans 15 amino acids. Trimming at V came to 7 bases and at J to 5 bases, leaving 6 bases not matched to a gene. Germline V gene lookup returns CDR1 SGHVS and CDR2 FNYEAQ. The CDR3 DNA is TGTGCCAGCACCAAGACTAGCGGGAGCAACAATGAGCAGTTCTTC. Translating gives CASTKTSGSNNEQFF.

The rearrangement uses TRBV27 and TRBJ2-1; 8 positions match TRBD2. V gave up 0 bases and J gave up 1 base; unmatched junction bases: 2. This CDR3 comprises 16 residues. CDR1 is MNHEY and CDR2 is SMNVEV in the germline V gene (reference sequence). CDR3 in DNA: TGTGCCAGCAGTTTATCTGCTAGCGGGTCCTACAATGAGCAGTTCTTC. This translates into CASSLSASGSYNEQFF.

This chain connects TRBV2 to TRBJ1-1; no definite D call. Trimming stripped 6 bases from V and 3 bases from J, with 11 bases between. CDR3 length equals 13 residues. Germline-derived CDR1 and CDR2 are SNHLY and FYNNEI. Here the CDR3 reads CASRGGFYTEAFF. In DNA form, the CDR3 reads TGTGCCAGCAGAGGAGGTTTTTACACTGAAGCTTTCTTT.

This chain uses TRBV6-5 with TRBJ1-1; D may be TRBD1 (5 bases). CDR1 is MNHEY and CDR2 is SVGAGI in the germline V gene. Trimming left V 2 bases short and J 0 bases short, with 13 bases between. The CDR3 covers 16 residues. This chain's CDR3 is CASSYVGGRMNTEAFF. The CDR3 DNA sequence: TGTGCCAGCAGTTACGTTGGGGGTAGGATGAACACTGAAGCTTTCTTT.

The gene calls are TRBV6-4 and TRBJ2-3, with 9 bases aligning to TRBD1. CDR1 and CDR2 (germline): MRHNA, SNTAGT. The CDR3 has 19 amino acids. The junction had 18 bases not matched to a gene; V was cut back by 6 bases and J by 2 bases. The DNA of the CDR3 is TGTGCCAGCAGACAAATCTACCTATTACAGGGGGCTAACACAGATACGCAGTATTTT. Encoded protein: CASRQIYLLQGANTDTQYF.

The chain joins TRBV3-1 (or the pseudogene TRBV3-2) to TRBJ2-7, with a weak D call TRBD2 (7 bases). This CDR3 spans 16 amino acids. Trimming took off 1 base at V and 7 bases at J, with 20 bases between the two ends. Germline V gene data show CDR1 as LGHDT and CDR2 as YNNKEL (reference sequence). CDR3 sequence (DNA): TGTGCCAGCAGCCAAGGAAGGGGGAGGGCCCCCAGGGAGCAGTACTTC. Its protein is CASSQGRGRAPREQYF.

This clone has only one observation. J is TRBJ2-1 and V is TRBV12-5; 9 nucleotides match TRBD2. The CDR3 runs to 15 residues. Trimming cost V 8 bases and J 6 bases; bases outside gene matches: 11. The germline V gene has CDR1 LGHNT and CDR2 FRNRAP. This CDR3 is CASYRRELAGNEQFF. The CDR3 DNA is TGTGCTAGTTACAGGAGGGAACTAGCGGGCAATGAGCAGTTCTTC.

This clone was detected once. The rearrangement links TRBV7-2 to TRBJ1-2; no clear D. Germline-derived CDR1 and CDR2 are SGHTA and FQGNSA. V was pared by 1 base and J by 5 bases, with 11 bases between. The CDR3 is 14 amino acids. The CDR3, as DNA: TGTGCCAGCAGCTTAGATAGGCAGCTTTATGGCTACACCTTC. Translating gives CASSLDRQLYGYTF.

The V and J genes are TRBV6-5 and TRBJ2-2; no firm D call. Germline values: CDR1 MNHEY, CDR2 SVGAGI. The CDR3 has 14 residues. V was cut by 8 bases and J by 0 bases, with 10 bases left in between. CDR3 coding DNA: TGTGCCAGCGGGGAACAGACGAACACCGGGGAGCTGTTTTTT. Amino acids: CASGEQTNTGELFF.

This clone has just one count. This rearrangement joins TRBV18 to TRBJ1-2, with TRBD1 identical over 7 bases. Trimming took 4 bases from V and 4 from J; bases not matched to a gene: 6. This CDR3 region has 14 residues. Germline V gene sequence: CDR1 KGHSH, CDR2 LQKENI. The CDR3 region has the DNA TGTGCCAGCTCACTCAAGGGGGCGTCCTATGGCTACACCTTC. Encoded protein: CASSLKGASYGYTF.

J is TRBJ1-3 and V is TRBV6-1; maybe TRBD1 (5 bases). V shed 2 bases and J shed 0 bases, with 5 bases lying between them. The germline CDR1 and CDR2 sequences are MNHNS and SASEGT. The CDR3 runs 14 residues. The CDR3 loop is CASSEQGSGNTIYF. The CDR3 coding sequence is TGTGCCAGCAGTGAACAGGGCTCTGGAAACACCATATATTTT.

V usage is TRBV4-1 and J usage is TRBJ2-1; D gene unclear. The V gene lost 2 bases and the J gene lost 7 bases, with 9 bases spanning the gap. The germline CDR1 and CDR2 sequences are MGHRA and YSYEKL. This CDR3 is built from 13 residues. The DNA for the CDR3 is TGCGCCAGCAGCCAAACTGAACAGAATGAGCAGTTCTTC. Translated: CASSQTEQNEQFF.

This chain links TRBV27 with TRBJ1-2, with D unresolved. CDR1 and CDR2 from the germline V gene are MNHEY and SMNVEV (reference sequence). V was shortened by 6 bases and J by 2 bases, with 10 bases between the two germline ends. This CDR3 spans 13 amino acids. CDR3 coding DNA: TGTGCCAGCAGACCCCCTTCCAACTATGGCTACACCTTC. It encodes CASRPPSNYGYTF.

The chain uses TRBV6-2 or TRBV6-3 and TRBJ2-7; D is perhaps TRBD2 (5 bases). The CDR3 loop spans 13 amino acids. Germline loops: CDR1 MNHEY, CDR2 SVGEGT. Trimming left V 2 bases short and J 2 bases short, with 7 bases between. CDR3 DNA: TGTGCCAGCAGTTACAGGACTCCCTACGAGCAGTACTTC. Protein: CASSYRTPYEQYF.

This clone occurred a few times. The V gene is TRBV30, the J gene TRBJ1-2, with D perhaps TRBD1 (6 bases). V lost 6 bases and J lost 2, with 19 bases in between. The CDR3 spans 15 residues. Germline lookup yields CDR1 GTSNPN and CDR2 SVGIG (reference sequence). The CDR3 reads CACPKRTDPNYGYTF. Written as DNA, the CDR3 is TGTGCCTGCCCAAAAAGGACAGACCCCAACTATGGCTACACCTTC.

The chain joins TRBV18 to TRBJ1-5, with D perhaps matching TRBD1 (6 bases). The V end lost 1 base, the J end lost 5 bases, and 12 bases lay between the germline ends. The germline V gene encodes CDR1 KGHSH and CDR2 LQKENI. The CDR3 runs to 15 residues. In nucleotides, the CDR3 is TGTGCCAGCTCACCACGCAGGGCAGGGGATCAGCCCCAGCATTTT. It is translated as CASSPRRAGDQPQHF.

The rearrangement uses TRBV4-1 and TRBJ1-2; 9 nucleotides line up with TRBD1. The CDR3 sequence is 15 residues long. Germline CDR1 MGHRA, CDR2 YSYEKL. Trimming at V came to 4 bases and at J to 4 bases, leaving 7 bases not matched to a gene. CDR3 coding DNA: TGCGCCAGCAGCCGGACGACAGGGGGGGCCTATGGCTACACCTTC. Its protein product is CASSRTTGGAYGYTF.

The chain combines TRBV12-5 with TRBJ1-6; 9 bases fit TRBD1. The germline V gene encodes CDR1 LGHNT and CDR2 FRNRAP. CDR3 length: 14 amino acids. J was trimmed by 9 bases and V by 10 bases; bases with no gene match: 10. Here the CDR3 reads CATAFRDRASPLHF. The CDR3 nucleotides are TGTGCTACCGCATTCCGGGACAGGGCTTCACCCCTCCACTTT.

Remarks on this clone: Other DNA sequences in the same sample also yield this CDR3. The chain is built from TRBV10-2 and TRBJ2-7, with 7 bases identical to TRBD1. The CDR3 spans 13 residues. J was trimmed by 2 bases and V by 6 bases; bases with no gene match: 4. In germline, CDR1 is WSHSY, CDR2 SAAADI. CDR3 region: CASRGTATYEQYF. CDR3 DNA sequence: TGCGCCAGCAGAGGGACAGCAACCTACGAGCAGTACTTC.

This clone showed up just a few times. CDR3 sequence: CASSPTGGNYGYTF. The CDR3 nucleotides are TGTGCCAGCAGCCCGACAGGGGGGAACTATGGCTACACCTTC. This chain links TRBV7-3 with TRBJ1-2; 9 bases are shared with TRBD1. V lost 5 bases, J lost 2 bases, and 3 bases stayed unmatched. The CDR3 has 14 amino acids. Germline assignment: CDR1 SGHTA and CDR2 FQGTGA. The variable domain in full, with the rest retrieved from reference TRBV7-3 and TRBJ1-2, is GAGVSQTPSNKVTEKGKYVELRCDPISGHTALYWYRQSLGQGPEFLIYFQGTGAADDSGLPNDRFFAVRPEGSVSTLKIQRTERGDSAVYLCASSPTGGNYGYTFGSGTRLTVV.

The chain uses TRBV27 and TRBJ1-5; no reliable D call. The CDR3 has 13 amino acids. Per germline, CDR1 MNHEY and CDR2 SMNVEV (reference sequence). V dropped 4 bases and J dropped 7 bases, with 11 bases sitting between them. The CDR3 DNA follows: TGTGCCAGCAGTTGGGGTAGGACGCAGCCCCAGCATTTT. This encodes CASSWGRTQPQHF.

The chain links TRBV4-2 to TRBJ1-6; no clear D gene. V lost 4 bases and J 4 bases, leaving 11 bases between the germline ends. This CDR3 spans 15 amino acids. From germline, CDR1 is LGHNA and CDR2 YNFKEQ. The CDR3 reads CASSRGVGYNSPLHF. The DNA for the CDR3 is TGTGCCAGCAGCCGAGGTGTCGGGTATAATTCACCCCTCCACTTT.